This T cell receptor (beta chain) was retrieved from a study of T cells in Graves' hyperthyroidism and ophthalmopathy (dated by TCRdb to about 2019). Study-level background: Peripheral blood was collected at initial diagnosis, before any treatment. TCR V-J signatures able to tell the groups apart were searched for in a discovery cohort of 95 to 100 patients, of whom 40 to 45 had Graves' ophthalmopathy and around 58 had stable Graves' hyperthyroidism. An independent validation cohort of about 20 hyperthyroidism patients and approximately 15 patients who later progressed to ophthalmopathy tested prospective prediction of ophthalmopathy. For training and testing, the 80 to 100 patients in the discovery cohort were randomly divided in a 7:3 ratio. The study also compared thyroid tissue and blood T-cell repertoires from more than five Graves' hyperthyroidism patients. Once sampling was done, hyperthyroidism patients were given methimazole at a starting dose of 30 mg daily, whereas ophthalmopathy patients were given high-dose intravenous methylprednisolone. The paper describes TCR Vbeta CDR3 sequencing of more than 120 peripheral blood samples, made up of approximately 40 ophthalmopathy patients, around 73 hyperthyroidism patients and 17 progressor patients.

Amplification of TCR beta CDR3 regions was carried out from RNA transcripts. The TCR CDR3 was subjected to a first round of RT-PCR using the HTBI primer set and the Qiagen OneStep RT-PCR kit. Libraries were constructed in a second round of multiplex PCR, after which size selection and purification were carried out. Sequencing of the libraries was done on an Illumina HiSeq2000 using paired-end 100 bp reads. In the paper's pipeline: SOAPnuke was used to process the raw data, removing reads that contained adapters or uncalled bases, had a mean Phred below 15, or lacked an exact match to the constant primer or identifier. COPE v1.2.5 was used to merge the high-quality paired reads, and each unique nucleotide sequence was defined as a clonotype. MiTCR v1.1 was used to align the clonotypes against IMGT TRBV, TRBD and TRBJ reference segments. Only V-J combinations with frequency above 0.0001, covering about 99% of repertoires, were analysed. The TCS score was defined as the ratio of F50 (clonal expansion) to E x V (chaos), calculated using BLOSUM62-based TCRdist between CDR3 peptides within each V-J. Welch's t-statistics and random forest reduced some 510 V-J features to 13, which were used in a naive Bayes classifier (R e1071). The raw public reads went through TCRdb reprocessing: fastp at Q25, MiXCR clone calling, in-frame beta chains kept. Each entry merges the rows of one CDR3 protein and shows their most common DNA and genes. The V and J calls come from TCRdb's annotation, not from the publication. Present in this sample are around 490,000 distinct CDR3 sequences, 15% to 20% of which were seen just once. Together, the top ten hold approximately 48% of the sample.

This clonotype was counted between two and nine times. Its antigen is still unknown. Per-base qualities were not stored, and no clone one base away is much larger. The study at large found these results: A 13 V-J signature model separated ophthalmopathy from stable hyperthyroidism, with just over 85% sensitivity and roughly 81% specificity in cross-validation and 80%/75% in testing. In validation, progression to ophthalmopathy was predicted by the model with nearly 71% sensitivity and 72.22% specificity, a median of around 6.5 months before onset. Most expanded thyroid clonotypes (frequency above 0.001) were also found in blood, which suggests that blood repertoires may mirror thyroid immune responses. No statistical method was used to fix the sample size in advance, and group allocation was not hidden from the investigators.

Ophthalmopathy patients had moderately to severely active disease, Clinical Activity Score of at least 3, NOSPECS grade of at least 4, and duration under 3 months. Patients with uncontrolled infections, other autoimmune diseases, pregnancy or lactation were excluded. Diagnoses were established on the basis of clinical symptoms, serum thyroxine and TRAb, thyroid ultrasound, and orbital computed tomography. PBMCs were separated from roughly 10 ml of fresh peripheral blood using Ficoll-Paque density gradient centrifugation. Trizol reagent was used to extract total RNA, and RNA quality was then checked on an Agilent 2100 Bioanalyzer. V was cut back by 8 bases and J by 9 bases, leaving a gap of 20 bases between them. The germline V gene encodes CDR1 MNHEY and CDR2 SVGEGT. Including cysteine and phenylalanine, the CDR3 has 14 amino acids. Of the read, only the CDR3 DNA is kept; its 42 bases are in frame from base 1.

Recombination linked TRBV6-2 or TRBV6-3 to TRBJ2-1, and the D gene may be TRBD2, 5 bases matching. Sequencing was done on a sample of blood. The receptor's source is a man between 35 and 55 years old with Graves' ophthalmopathy. Here the CDR3 is given as CASPDPSGLAEQFF. The nucleotide sequence is given as TGTGCCAGCCCCGACCCGAGCGGATTAGCTGAGCAGTTCTTC.